Reported below is one T cell receptor (beta chain). This record comes from a study of human T cells and chemical hapten exposure. Study-level background: Skin on the upper inner arm, roughly 2 cm by roughly 2 cm in size, was sensitized with 2% DPC. Women made up most patients, who had alopecia areata, totalis or universalis.

As handled by the study authors: A typical sample had roughly 96,000 TCRs, with roughly 23,224 to 700,000 overall. TCRdb re-called the RACE reads through MiXCR, storing one row per CDR3 protein. These V and J calls originate from TCRdb's pipeline instead of the authors' own analysis. The sample holds roughly 48,000 distinct CDR3 sequences, approximately 11% seen once. Time point: patch test 1, 2 weeks after DPC sensitization. Treatment: therapeutic diphenylcyclopropenone sensitization with weekly scalp DPC. Total RNA was extracted from unfractionated whole blood. Between the trimmed V and J ends, which lost 3 bases and 2 bases, there was a span of 11 bases. CDR3 length equals 13 residues. Per germline, CDR1 DFQATT and CDR2 SNEGSKA (reference sequence).

V gene TRBV20-1 combines with J gene TRBJ2-7; no firm D call. The receptor was isolated from a woman aged 35 to 49 with alopecia areata. Some clones in this sample may be carry-over from other donors' samples. The sequencing here drew on whole blood, taken in connection with sensitization to the hapten diphenylcyclopropenone (DPC). The CDR3 region is CSASIQLAYEQYF. Written as DNA, the CDR3 is TGCAGTGCTAGTATTCAGCTTGCCTACGAGCAGTACTTC.